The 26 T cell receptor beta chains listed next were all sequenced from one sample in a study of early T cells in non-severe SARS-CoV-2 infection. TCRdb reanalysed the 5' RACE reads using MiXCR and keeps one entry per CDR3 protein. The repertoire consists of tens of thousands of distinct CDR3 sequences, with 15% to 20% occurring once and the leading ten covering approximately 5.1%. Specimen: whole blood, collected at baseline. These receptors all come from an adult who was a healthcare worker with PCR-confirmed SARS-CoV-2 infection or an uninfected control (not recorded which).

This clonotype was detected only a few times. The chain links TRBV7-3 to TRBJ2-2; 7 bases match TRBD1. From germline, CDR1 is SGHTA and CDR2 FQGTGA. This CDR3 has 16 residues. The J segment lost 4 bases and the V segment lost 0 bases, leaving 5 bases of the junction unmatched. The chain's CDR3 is CASSLTRDRGTGELFF. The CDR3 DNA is TGTGCCAGCAGCTTAACCCGGGACAGAGGCACCGGGGAGCTGTTTTTT.

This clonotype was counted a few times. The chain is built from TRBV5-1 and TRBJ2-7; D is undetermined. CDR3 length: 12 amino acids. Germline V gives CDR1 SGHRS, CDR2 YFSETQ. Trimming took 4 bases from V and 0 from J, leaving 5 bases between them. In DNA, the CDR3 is TGCGCCAGCAGCGATAACTCCTACGAGCAGTACTTC. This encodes CASSDNSYEQYF.

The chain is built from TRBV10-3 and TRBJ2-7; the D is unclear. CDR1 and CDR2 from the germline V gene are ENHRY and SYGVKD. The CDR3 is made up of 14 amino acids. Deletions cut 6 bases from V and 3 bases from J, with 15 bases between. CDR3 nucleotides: TGTGCCATCAGACCGGGTGCCCAAAACTACGAGCAGTACTTC. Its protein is CAIRPGAQNYEQYF.

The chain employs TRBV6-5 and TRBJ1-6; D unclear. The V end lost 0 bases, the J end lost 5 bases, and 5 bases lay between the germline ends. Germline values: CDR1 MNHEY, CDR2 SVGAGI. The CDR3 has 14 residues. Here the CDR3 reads CASSYSMHNSPLHF. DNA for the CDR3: TGTGCCAGCAGTTACTCGATGCATAATTCACCCCTCCACTTT.

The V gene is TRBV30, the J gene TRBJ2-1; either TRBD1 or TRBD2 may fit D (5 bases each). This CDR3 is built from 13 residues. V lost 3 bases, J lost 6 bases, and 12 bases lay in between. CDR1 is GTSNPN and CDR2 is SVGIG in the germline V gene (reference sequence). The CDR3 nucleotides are TGTGCCTGGAGCCGGGACGCAGGCAATGAGCAGTTCTTC. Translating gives CAWSRDAGNEQFF.

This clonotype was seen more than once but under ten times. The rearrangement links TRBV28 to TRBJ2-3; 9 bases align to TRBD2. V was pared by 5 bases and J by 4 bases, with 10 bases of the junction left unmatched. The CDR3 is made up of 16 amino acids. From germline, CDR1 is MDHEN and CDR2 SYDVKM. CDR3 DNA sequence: TGTGCCAGCAGTCCTTTACCAGGCGGGAGGGCAGATACGCAGTATTTT. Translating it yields CASSPLPGGRADTQYF.

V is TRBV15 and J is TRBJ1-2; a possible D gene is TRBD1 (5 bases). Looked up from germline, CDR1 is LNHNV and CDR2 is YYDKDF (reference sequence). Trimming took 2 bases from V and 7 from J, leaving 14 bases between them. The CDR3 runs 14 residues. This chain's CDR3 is CATSRTVSGGGYTF. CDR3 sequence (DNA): TGTGCCACCAGCAGAACCGTGTCGGGGGGTGGCTACACCTTC.

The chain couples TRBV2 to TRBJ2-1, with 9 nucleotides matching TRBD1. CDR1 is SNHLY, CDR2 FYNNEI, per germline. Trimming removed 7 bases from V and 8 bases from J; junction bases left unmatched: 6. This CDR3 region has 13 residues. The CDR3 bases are TGTGCCAGCAAGAGACAGGGGGAGGATGAGCAGTTCTTC. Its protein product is CASKRQGEDEQFF.

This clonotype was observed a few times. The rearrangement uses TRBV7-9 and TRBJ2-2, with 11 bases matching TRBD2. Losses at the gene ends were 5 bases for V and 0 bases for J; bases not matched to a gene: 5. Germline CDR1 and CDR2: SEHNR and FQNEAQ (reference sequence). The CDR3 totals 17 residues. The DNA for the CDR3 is TGTGCCAGCAGCGCCCGGACTAGCGGGTCGAACACCGGGGAGCTGTTTTTT. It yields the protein CASSARTSGSNTGELFF.

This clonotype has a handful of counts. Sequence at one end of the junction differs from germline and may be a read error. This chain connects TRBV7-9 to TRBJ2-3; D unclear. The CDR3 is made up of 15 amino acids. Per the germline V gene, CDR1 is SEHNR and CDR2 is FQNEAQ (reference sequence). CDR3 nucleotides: TGCGCCAGCAGCTTAGGGCTCACTAGCACAGATACGCAGTATTTT. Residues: CASSLGLTSTDTQYF.

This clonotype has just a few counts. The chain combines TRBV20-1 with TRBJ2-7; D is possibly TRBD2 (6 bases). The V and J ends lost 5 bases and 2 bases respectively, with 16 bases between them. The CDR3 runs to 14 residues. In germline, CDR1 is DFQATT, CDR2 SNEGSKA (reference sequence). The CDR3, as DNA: TGCAGTGCTCCTCCTACTAGCACTCCCTACGAGCAGTACTTC. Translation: CSAPPTSTPYEQYF.

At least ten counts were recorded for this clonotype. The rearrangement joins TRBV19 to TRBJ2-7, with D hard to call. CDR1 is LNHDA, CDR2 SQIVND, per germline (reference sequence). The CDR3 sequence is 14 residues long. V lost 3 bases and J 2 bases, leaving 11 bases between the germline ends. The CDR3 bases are TGTGCCAGTAGTATGATTGGTCTCCCCTACGAGCAGTACTTC. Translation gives CASSMIGLPYEQYF. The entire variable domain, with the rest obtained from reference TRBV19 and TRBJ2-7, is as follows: DGGITQSPKYLFRKEGQNVTLSCEQNLNHDAMYWYRQDPGQGLRLIYYSQIVNDFQKGDIAEGYSVSREKKESFPLTVTSAQKNPTAFYLCASSMIGLPYEQYFGPGTRLTVT.

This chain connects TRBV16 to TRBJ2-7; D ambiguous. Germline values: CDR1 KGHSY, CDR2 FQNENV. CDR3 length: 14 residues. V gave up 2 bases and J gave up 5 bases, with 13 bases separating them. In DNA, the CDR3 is TGTGCCAGCAGCCAACAGTTAGGGAACGACGAGCAGTACTTC. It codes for CASSQQLGNDEQYF.

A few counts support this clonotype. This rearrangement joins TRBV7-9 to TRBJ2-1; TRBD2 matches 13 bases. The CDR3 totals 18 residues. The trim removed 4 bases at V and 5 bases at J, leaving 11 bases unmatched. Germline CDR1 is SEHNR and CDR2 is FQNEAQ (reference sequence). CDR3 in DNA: TGTGCCAGCAGCTCAACTAGCGGGAGGGCCGCGCGGAACAATGAGCAGTTCTTC. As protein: CASSSTSGRAARNNEQFF.

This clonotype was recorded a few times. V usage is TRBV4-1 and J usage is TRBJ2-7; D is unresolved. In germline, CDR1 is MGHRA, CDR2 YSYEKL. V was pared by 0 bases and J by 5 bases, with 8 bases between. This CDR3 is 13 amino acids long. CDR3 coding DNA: TGCGCCAGCAGCCAAGAGGCCTGGGACGAGCAGTACTTC. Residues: CASSQEAWDEQYF.

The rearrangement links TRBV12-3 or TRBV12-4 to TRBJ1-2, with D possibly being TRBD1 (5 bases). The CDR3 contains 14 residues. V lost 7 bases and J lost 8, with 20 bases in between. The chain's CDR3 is CASTPRGQGAGYTF. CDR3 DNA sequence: TGTGCCAGCACCCCCCGGGGCCAGGGCGCGGGCTACACCTTC.

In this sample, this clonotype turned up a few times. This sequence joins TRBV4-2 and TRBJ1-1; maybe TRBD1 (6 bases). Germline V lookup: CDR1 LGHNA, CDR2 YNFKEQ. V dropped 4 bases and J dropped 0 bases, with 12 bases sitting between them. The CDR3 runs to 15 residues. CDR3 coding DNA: TGTGCCAGCAGCCCGGACAGACTCATGAACACTGAAGCTTTCTTT. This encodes CASSPDRLMNTEAFF.

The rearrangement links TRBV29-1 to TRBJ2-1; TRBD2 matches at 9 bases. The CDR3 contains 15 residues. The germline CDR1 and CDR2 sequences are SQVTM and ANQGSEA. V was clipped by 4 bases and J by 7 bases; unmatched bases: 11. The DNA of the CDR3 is TGCAGCGTTGTGCGCCTAGCGGGACTTTCGAATGAGCAGTTCTTC. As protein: CSVVRLAGLSNEQFF.

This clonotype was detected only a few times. CDR3: CASSSRQRGAGGYEQYF. The CDR3 nucleotides are TGTGCCAGCAGTTCCCGGCAAAGGGGGGCGGGAGGATACGAGCAGTACTTC. The chain couples TRBV27 to TRBJ2-7, with TRBD2 identical over 8 bases. Germline-derived CDR1 and CDR2 are MNHEY and SMNVEV (reference sequence). The CDR3 runs 17 residues. The junction had 15 bases not matched to a gene; V was cut back by 4 bases and J by 4 bases.

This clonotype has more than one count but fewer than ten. The CDR3 is CASSQDPDTSYEQYF. CDR3 in DNA: TGTGCCAGCAGCCAAGATCCTGACACCTCCTACGAGCAGTACTTC. The V gene is TRBV4-2, the J gene TRBJ2-7; the D is unclear. Trimming stripped 0 bases from V and 0 bases from J, with 9 bases between. CDR3 length equals 15 residues. Germline lookup yields CDR1 LGHNA and CDR2 YNFKEQ.

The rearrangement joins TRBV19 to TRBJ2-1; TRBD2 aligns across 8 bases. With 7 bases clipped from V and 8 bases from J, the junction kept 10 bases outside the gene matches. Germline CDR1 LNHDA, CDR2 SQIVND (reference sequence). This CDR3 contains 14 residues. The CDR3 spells CASKNSGKAHEQFF. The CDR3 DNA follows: TGTGCCAGTAAAAATAGCGGGAAGGCGCATGAGCAGTTCTTC.

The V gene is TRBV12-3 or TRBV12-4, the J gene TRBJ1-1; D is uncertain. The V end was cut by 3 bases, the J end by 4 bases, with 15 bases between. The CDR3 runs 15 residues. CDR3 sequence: CASSFGGGIGTEAFF. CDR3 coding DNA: TGTGCCAGCAGTTTCGGTGGAGGGATCGGCACTGAAGCTTTCTTT.

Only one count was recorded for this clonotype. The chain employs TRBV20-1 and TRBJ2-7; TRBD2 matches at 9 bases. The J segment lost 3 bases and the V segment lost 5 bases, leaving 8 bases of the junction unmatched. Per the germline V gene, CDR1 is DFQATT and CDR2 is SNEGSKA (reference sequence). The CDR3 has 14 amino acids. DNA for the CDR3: TGCAGTGCTCCAATAGCGGGAGAGAGCTACGAGCAGTACTTC. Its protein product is CSAPIAGESYEQYF.

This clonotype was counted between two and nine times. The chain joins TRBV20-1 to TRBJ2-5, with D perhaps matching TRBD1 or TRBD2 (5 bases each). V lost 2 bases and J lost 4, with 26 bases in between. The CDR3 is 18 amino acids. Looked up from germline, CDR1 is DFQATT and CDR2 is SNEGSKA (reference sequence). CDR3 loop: CSARKRTTGREARETQYF. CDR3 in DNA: TGCAGTGCTAGAAAACGCACAACGGGACGGGAAGCCCGAGAGACCCAGTACTTC.

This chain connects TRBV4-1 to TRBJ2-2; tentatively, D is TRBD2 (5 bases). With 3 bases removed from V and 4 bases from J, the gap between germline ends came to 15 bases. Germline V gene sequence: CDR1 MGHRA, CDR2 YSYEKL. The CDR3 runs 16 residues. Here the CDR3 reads CASSQTPGRGTGELFF. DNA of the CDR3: TGCGCCAGCAGCCAGACCCCGGGGAGAGGCACCGGGGAGCTGTTTTTT.

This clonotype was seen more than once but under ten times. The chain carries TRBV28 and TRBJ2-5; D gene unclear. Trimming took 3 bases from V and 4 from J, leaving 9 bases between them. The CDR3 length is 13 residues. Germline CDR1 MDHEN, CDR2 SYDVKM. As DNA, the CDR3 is TGTGCCAGCAGTTTCGGCTTCTTAGAGACCCAGTACTTC. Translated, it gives CASSFGFLETQYF.